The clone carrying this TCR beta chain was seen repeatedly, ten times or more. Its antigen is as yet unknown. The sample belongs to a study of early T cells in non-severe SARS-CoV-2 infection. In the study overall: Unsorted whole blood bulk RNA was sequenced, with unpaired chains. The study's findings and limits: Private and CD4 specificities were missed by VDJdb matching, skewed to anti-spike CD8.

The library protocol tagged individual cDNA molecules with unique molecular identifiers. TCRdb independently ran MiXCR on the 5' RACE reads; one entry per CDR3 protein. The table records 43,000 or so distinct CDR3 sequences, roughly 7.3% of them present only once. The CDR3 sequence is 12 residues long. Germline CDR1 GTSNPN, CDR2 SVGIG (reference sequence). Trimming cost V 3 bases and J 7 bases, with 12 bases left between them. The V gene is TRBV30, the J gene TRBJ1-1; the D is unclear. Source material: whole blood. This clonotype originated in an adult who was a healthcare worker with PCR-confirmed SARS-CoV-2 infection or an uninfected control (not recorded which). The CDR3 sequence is CAWRGGLGEAFF. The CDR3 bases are TGTGCCTGGAGAGGAGGGCTTGGTGAAGCTTTCTTT.